Presented here are 4 T cell receptor beta chains from one specimen sequenced in a study of blood T cell repertoires in COVID-19. The repertoire was sequenced with immunoSEQ multiplex PCR; TCRdb's copy has only in-frame clones and lacks some. The table records 99,000 or so clones, approximately 82% of them present only once. The specimen was peripheral blood. All receptors come from a woman at least 80 years old with acute or convalescent COVID-19.

The V and J genes are TRBV11-2 and TRBJ1-6, with 9 nucleotides matching TRBD1. Germline V lookup: CDR1 SGHAT, CDR2 FQNNGV. V gave up 6 bases and J gave up 7 bases; unmatched junction bases: 10. This CDR3 comprises 16 residues. The CDR3 DNA is TGTGCCAGCAGTCCTGGGACAGGGAACAGGAATTCACCCCTCCACTTT. This sequence encodes CASSPGTGNRNSPLHF.

This clone has just a few counts. J is TRBJ1-1 and V is TRBV5-4, with no clear D. Germline V lookup: CDR1 SGHNT, CDR2 YYREEE (reference sequence). This CDR3 has 16 amino acids. V was shortened by 0 bases and J by 0 bases, with 12 bases between the two germline ends. In DNA form, the CDR3 reads TGTGCCAGCAGCTTGGCGGGGTTAGGGATGAACACTGAAGCTTTCTTT. This gives the protein CASSLAGLGMNTEAFF.

This clone was recorded a few times. The V and J genes are TRBV5-1 and TRBJ1-4, with 7 positions matching TRBD1. Per germline, CDR1 SGHRS and CDR2 YFSETQ. The CDR3 runs 15 residues. V gave up 4 bases and J gave up 3 bases; unmatched junction bases: 6. The CDR3 coding sequence is TGCGCCAGCAGCCTAGGACAGGCTCCTAATGAAAAACTGTTTTTT. This codes for CASSLGQAPNEKLFF.

The CDR3 region has the DNA TGTGCCAGCAGCAAGACTACGGGCAGGGGAAATTCACCCCTCCACTTT. It yields the protein CASSKTTGRGNSPLHF. The rearrangement joins TRBV3-1 (or the pseudogene TRBV3-2) to TRBJ1-6, with D perhaps matching TRBD1 (6 bases). Germline V lookup: CDR1 LGHDT, CDR2 YNNKEL (reference sequence). This CDR3 contains 16 residues. V was trimmed by 5 bases and J by 7 bases, leaving 18 bases between them.